The rows below give T cell receptor beta chains drawn from one sample of a study of OX40 agonist ivuxolimab in advanced cancers. The table came from immunoSEQ multiplex PCR; TCRdb's copy has only in-frame clones and leaves some out. The sample records approximately 100,000 clones, under 85% being singletons. This sample comprised CD4+ or CD8+ T cells sorted from blood, obtained in a trial of the OX40 agonist ivuxolimab. These receptors were collected from an adult with an advanced solid tumor such as melanoma, head and neck, liver or kidney cancer. Each CDR3 is given with its conserved first and last residue.

V	J	CDR3
TRBV28	TRBJ1-5	CASLGGAGQPQHF
TRBV10-3	TRBJ2-1	CAISASRNEQFF
TRBV7-9	TRBJ2-5	CAINRLGGPETQYF
TRBV5-1	TRBJ2-3	CASATQGVTDTQYF
TRBV28	TRBJ2-2	CASSFLAKDTGELFF
TRBV7-9	TRBJ2-7	CASSHDGTGWYEQYF
TRBV5-1	TRBJ1-2	CASSPQGSPNYGYTF
TRBV18	TRBJ2-7	CASSPTSQGQPPAYF
TRBV28	TRBJ1-4	CASSLEGATNEKLFF
TRBV10-1	TRBJ1-5	CASSPGQGSQPQHF
TRBV5-8	TRBJ2-3	CASSLGLDTQYF
TRBV27	TRBJ2-7	CASSTAGIAGIENEQYF
TRBV28	TRBJ1-6	CAAGTANSPLHF
TRBV11-3	.	CASSSGLADYEQYF
TRBV7-6	TRBJ2-3	CASSLGWASGSSPDTQYF
TRBV6-1	TRBJ1-1	CASSENGNTEAFF
TRBV27	TRBJ2-1	CASSLSGFDEQFF